This T cell receptor (beta chain) comes out of a study of radiation and T cells in renal cell carcinoma. Germline V gene sequence: CDR1 MGHRA, CDR2 YSYEKL. V was shortened by 1 base and J by 2 bases, with 2 bases between the two germline ends. The CDR3 is made up of 12 amino acids. Assay: immunoSEQ multiplex PCR; the TCRdb copy retains only in-frame clones and omits some. The sample consists of fewer than 45,000 clones, roughly 80% of them appearing once. Time point specified: blood 4 weeks post-SBRT, at nephrectomy. Treatment meaning: 15 Gy SBRT to primary tumor, nephrectomy 4 weeks later. Nephrectomy followed 15 Gy stereotactic body radiation by 4 weeks.

J is TRBJ2-5 and V is TRBV4-1; D gene unclear. The TCR was taken from a woman in her seventies with renal cell carcinoma. The sample in question was blood, obtained from a patient whose treatment included radiotherapy and nephrectomy. In DNA, the CDR3 is TGCGCCAGCAGCCAAGGTCAAGAGACCCAGTACTTC. Translating gives CASSQGQETQYF.